This T cell receptor beta chain derives from a study of blood T cell repertoires in COVID-19. In the study overall: Italy, Spain and the United States were the sources of the convalescent and acute COVID-19 samples. From T cells, B-cell-depleted T cells, or PBMCs came the material, which was cDNA or gDNA.

The CDR3 extends over 12 amino acids. V lost 7 bases, J lost 9 bases, and 13 bases lay in between. Germline V gene data show CDR1 as SGHTA and CDR2 as FQGNSA. Generated by immunoSEQ multiplex PCR, the TCRdb table keeps only in-frame clones and is missing some. The repertoire holds fewer than 200,000 clones, about 85% seen once, with roughly 1.3% in the top ten. This chain links TRBV7-2 with TRBJ2-1; a possible D gene is TRBD2 (5 bases). This sequence was found in a man aged 60 to 69 who had recovered from COVID-19. The sequenced sample was peripheral blood. CDR3 bases: TGTGCCAGCAATTCGGACTTCGGTGAGCAGTTCTTC. This encodes CASNSDFGEQFF.